One sample yielded the 14 T cell receptor beta chains listed below, sequenced in a study of neurological immune-mediated disorders. TCRdb reprocessed the 5' RACE reads via MiXCR and lists one record per CDR3 protein. The sample contains 70,000 to 90,000 distinct CDR3 sequences, 5% to 6% of which appear only once. The specimen sequenced was PBMCs. These receptors all stem from a woman aged 30 to 39 with multiple sclerosis.

This clonotype was recorded many times. V is TRBV20-1 and J is TRBJ2-1, with TRBD2 matching 8 bases. The germline gives CDR1 DFQATT, CDR2 SNEGSKA (reference sequence). The CDR3 totals 18 residues. Trimming removed 4 bases from V and 3 bases from J; junction bases left unmatched: 17. For the CDR3, the DNA is TGCAGTGCTACGACACCACTAGCGGCCTATCAAATCTACAATGAGCAGTTCTTC. It codes for CSATTPLAAYQIYNEQFF.

This clonotype was observed at least ten times. The genes are TRBV10-3 and TRBJ2-1, with D tentatively TRBD2 (6 bases). The CDR3 has 13 amino acids. The germline gives CDR1 ENHRY, CDR2 SYGVKD. With 4 bases removed from V and 7 bases from J, the gap between germline ends came to 11 bases. CDR3 nucleotides: TGTGCCATCAGTGTCCCAGGGAGGAATGAGCAGTTCTTC. This sequence encodes CAISVPGRNEQFF.

This clonotype was recorded a few times. The chain is built from TRBV5-1 and TRBJ2-1; D gene uncertain. The V end lost 1 base, the J end lost 6 bases, and 8 bases lay between the germline ends. This CDR3 is 13 amino acids long. CDR1 and CDR2 from the germline V gene are SGHRS and YFSETQ. For the CDR3, the DNA is TGCGCCAGCAGCTTGTACGCGCCCAATGAGCAGTTCTTC. Translating gives CASSLYAPNEQFF. The full variable domain, with the rest looked up from reference TRBV5-1 and TRBJ2-1, is KAGVTQTPRYLIKTRGQQVTLSCSPISGHRSVSWYQQTPGQGLQFLFEYFSETQRNKGNFPGRFSGRQFSNSRSEMNVSTLELGDSALYLCASSLYAPNEQFFGPGTRLTVL.

This clonotype was seen many times. This chain joins TRBV20-1 and TRBJ2-2; a weak D match, TRBD2 (7 bases). The CDR3 has 16 amino acids. The germline CDR1 and CDR2 sequences are DFQATT and SNEGSKA (reference sequence). V dropped 3 bases and J dropped 2 bases, with 16 bases sitting between them. The CDR3 here is CSARGGGSINTGELFF. The DNA for the CDR3 is TGCAGTGCTAGGGGGGGCGGGAGCATAAACACCGGGGAGCTGTTTTTT.

This clonotype occurred many times. The chain employs TRBV7-3 and TRBJ2-1; 7 bases fit TRBD2. The CDR3 spans 13 residues. V dropped 1 base and J dropped 16; count of bases not matched to a gene: 10. The germline CDR1 and CDR2 sequences are SGHTA and FQGTGA. The CDR3 nucleotides read TGTGCCAGCAGCTTAATCGCCGGGGGGTCCTTTTTCTTC. Translated: CASSLIAGGSFFF.

This clonotype has at least ten counts. The chain links TRBV28 to TRBJ2-7, with 12 bases fitting TRBD2. CDR3 length equals 16 residues. Per germline, CDR1 MDHEN and CDR2 SYDVKM. Trimming removed 4 bases from V and 4 bases from J; junction bases left unmatched: 8. DNA for the CDR3: TGTGCCAGCAGTTCCCCCCGGACTAGCGGGATATACGAGCAGTACTTC. Translated, it gives CASSSPRTSGIYEQYF.

In this sample, this clonotype turned up many times. The V and J genes are TRBV7-2 and TRBJ1-6; D is ambiguous. CDR1 and CDR2 (germline): SGHTA, FQGNSA. This CDR3 contains 15 residues. The germline V and J ends were trimmed by 6 bases and 6 bases, with 15 bases remaining between them. This CDR3 is CASRPGEWANSPLHF. CDR3 sequence (DNA): TGTGCCAGCAGACCCGGGGAATGGGCTAATTCACCCCTCCACTTT. Variable domain in full (rest from reference TRBV7-2 and TRBJ1-6): GAGVSQSPSNKVTEKGKDVELRCDPISGHTALYWYRQSLGQGLEFLIYFQGNSAPDKSGLPSDRFSAERTGGSVSTLTIQRTQQEDSAVYLCASRPGEWANSPLHFGNGTRLTVT.

This clonotype was observed at least ten times. The V gene is TRBV5-1, the J gene TRBJ1-5; D not resolved. V gave up 0 bases and J gave up 7 bases, with 14 bases separating them. The CDR3 is 15 residues long. The germline V gene encodes CDR1 SGHRS and CDR2 YFSETQ. In nucleotides, the CDR3 is TGCGCCAGCAGCTTGGTAGCGGGATCGGAGCAGCCCCAGCATTTT. It yields the protein CASSLVAGSEQPQHF.

There are many counts of this clonotype. The chain joins TRBV5-1 to TRBJ1-1; D is unclear. Trimming stripped 4 bases from V and 3 bases from J, with 7 bases between. The germline V gene has CDR1 SGHRS and CDR2 YFSETQ. The CDR3 spans 12 residues. In DNA form, the CDR3 reads TGCGCCAGCAGCGGAAGGGACACTGAAGCTTTCTTT. Residues: CASSGRDTEAFF.

This chain joins TRBV15 and TRBJ2-2; D is unclear. Trimming cost V 0 bases and J 4 bases, with 6 bases left between them. The germline V gene has CDR1 LNHNV and CDR2 YYDKDF (reference sequence). The CDR3 has 14 amino acids. The CDR3 sequence: CATSRDRVTGELFF. Here the CDR3 DNA reads TGTGCCACCAGCAGAGATCGGGTCACCGGGGAGCTGTTTTTT.

This clonotype was recorded many times. This chain joins TRBV28 and TRBJ1-1; 7 nucleotides align to TRBD1. The CDR3 consists of 14 residues. The V gene's germline CDR1 is MDHEN and CDR2 SYDVKM. Losses at the gene ends were 6 bases for V and 5 bases for J; bases not matched to a gene: 9. CDR3: CASRPDRVGTEAFF. CDR3 nucleotide sequence: TGTGCCAGCAGACCTGACAGGGTTGGGACTGAAGCTTTCTTT.

In this sample, this clonotype turned up many times. DNA of the CDR3: TGTGCCAGCAGTCCTTACGGACCGGCGAGCTCTGGAAACACCATATATTTT. Its protein product is CASSPYGPASSGNTIYF. V usage is TRBV6-6 and J usage is TRBJ1-3, with no clear D. This CDR3 region has 17 residues. V gave up 5 bases and J gave up 0 bases, with 17 bases separating them. The germline V gene encodes CDR1 MNHNY and CDR2 SVGAGI (reference sequence).

Of note for this clonotype: A much larger clone lies a single base off, so this may be a read error. The rearrangement joins TRBV5-1 to TRBJ2-5; D possibly uses TRBD1 or TRBD2 (6 bases each). Trimming stripped 3 bases from V and 5 bases from J, with 14 bases between. The germline CDR1 and CDR2 sequences are SGHRS and YFSETQ. CDR3 size: 14 residues. In DNA, the CDR3 is TGCGCCAGCAGCTCGGGGGCAACCCGGGAGACCCAGTACTTC. It specifies CASSSGATRETQYF.

The sample holds many counts of this clonotype. The genes are TRBV5-5 and TRBJ1-3, with D unresolved. With 0 bases removed from V and 0 bases from J, the gap between germline ends came to 7 bases. The CDR3 is 15 residues long. Germline V gene lookup returns CDR1 SGHKS and CDR2 YYEKEE (reference sequence). CDR3 bases: TGTGCCAGCAGCTTGGCACCAGGCTCTGGAAACACCATATATTTT. This gives the protein CASSLAPGSGNTIYF.